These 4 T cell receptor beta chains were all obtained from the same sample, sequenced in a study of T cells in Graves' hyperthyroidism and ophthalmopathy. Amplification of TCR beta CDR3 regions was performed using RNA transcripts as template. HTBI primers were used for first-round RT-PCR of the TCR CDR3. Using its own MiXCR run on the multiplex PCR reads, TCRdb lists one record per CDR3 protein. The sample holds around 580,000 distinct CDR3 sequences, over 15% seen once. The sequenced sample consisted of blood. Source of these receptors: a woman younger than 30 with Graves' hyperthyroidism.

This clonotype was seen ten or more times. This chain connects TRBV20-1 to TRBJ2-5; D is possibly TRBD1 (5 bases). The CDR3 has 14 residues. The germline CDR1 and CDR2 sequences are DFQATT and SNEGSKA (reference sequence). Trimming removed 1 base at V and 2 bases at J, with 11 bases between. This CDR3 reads CSARVRTLQETQYF. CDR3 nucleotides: TGCAGTGCTAGAGTCCGGACATTACAAGAGACCCAGTACTTC.

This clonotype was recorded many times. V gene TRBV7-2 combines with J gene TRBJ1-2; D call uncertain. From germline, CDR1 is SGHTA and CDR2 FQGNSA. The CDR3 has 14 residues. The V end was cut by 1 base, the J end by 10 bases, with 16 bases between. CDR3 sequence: CASSLVRQPTYYTF. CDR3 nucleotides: TGTGCCAGCAGCTTAGTTCGCCAGCCCACTTACTACACCTTC.

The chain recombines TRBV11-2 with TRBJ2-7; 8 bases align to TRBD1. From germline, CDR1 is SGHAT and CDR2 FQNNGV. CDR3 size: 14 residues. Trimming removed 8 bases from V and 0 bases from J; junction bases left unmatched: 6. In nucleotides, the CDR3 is TGTGCCAGCGTGCCCGGACAGGGCTCCTACGAGCAGTACTTC. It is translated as CASVPGQGSYEQYF.

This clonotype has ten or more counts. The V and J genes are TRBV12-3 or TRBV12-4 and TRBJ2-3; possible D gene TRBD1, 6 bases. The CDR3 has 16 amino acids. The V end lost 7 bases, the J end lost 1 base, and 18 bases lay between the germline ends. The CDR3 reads CASTRTQGIGTDTQYF. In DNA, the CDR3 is TGTGCCAGCACCAGAACTCAGGGGATTGGCACAGATACGCAGTATTTT.